Sequencing of this T cell receptor (beta chain) was carried out in a study of blood T cell repertoires in COVID-19. Study in general: T cells, B-cell-depleted T cells, or PBMCs supplied cDNA or gDNA.

Some clones are missing from TCRdb's copy, which holds only in-frame ones; the method was immunoSEQ multiplex PCR. The table has about 160,000 clones, roughly nine tenths seen once. This receptor was taken from a man aged 55 to 70 with active or convalescent COVID-19. Input material: peripheral blood.

This CDR3 is CASSRTGGTGELFF. For the CDR3, the DNA is TGTGCCAGCAGTAGGACAGGAGGGACCGGGGAGCTGTTTTTT. The chain combines TRBV2 with TRBJ2-2; TRBD1 is a possible D gene (7 bases). Germline V CDR1 and CDR2: SNHLY, FYNNEI. The CDR3 loop spans 14 amino acids. V shed 5 bases and J shed 5 bases, with 12 bases lying between them.